Sequencing of this TCR beta chain was carried out in a study of cytomegalovirus exposure and HLA in healthy donors. Researchers ran the PCR with 60 Vbeta and 13 Jbeta primers. Using immunoSEQ multiplex PCR, the repertoire was profiled, and TCRdb retains in-frame clones only, with some absent. The sample shows approximately 96,000 clones, approximately 79% of them seen only once. As regards this clone: Antigen unknown.

The CDR3 loop spans 12 amino acids. CDR1 and CDR2 (germline): SGHTA, FQGTGA. The V and J ends lost 5 bases and 0 bases respectively, with 5 bases between them. Whole-study findings and limits: Indistinguishable V segments such as TRBV6-2 and TRBV6-3 were excluded.

Sequences were obtained from PBMCs. The receptor comes from a male donor in good health and CMV-seronegative. The chain combines TRBV7-3 with TRBJ2-7; D is unresolved. CDR3 bases: TGTGCCAGCAGCCCAAACTCCTACGAGCAGTACTTC. This gives the protein CASSPNSYEQYF.